This T cell receptor (beta chain) was captured in a study of T cell repertoires in cytomegalovirus infection. Study-level results: Individuals carrying CMV plus the relevant HLA were identified by cumulative frequency of public TCR beta families. HLA-C-restricted, CMV-specific TCR beta clonotypes were dominant ex vivo.

This clonotype was detected ten times or more. Its antigen remains unknown. The germline CDR1 and CDR2 sequences are MNHEY and SVGAGI. The V end was cut by 2 bases, the J end by 1 base, with 5 bases between. The CDR3 covers 13 residues. One entry per CDR3 protein results from TCRdb running MiXCR on the reads. The sample has around 360,000 distinct CDR3 sequences; roughly 34% are singletons. Sequencing used cultured PBMCs, obtained from culture after CMV antigen stimulation. The chain links TRBV6-5 to TRBJ1-1; no reliable D call. The receptor's source is a human donor in good health (CMV status not recorded). Some clones in this sample may be carry-over from other donors' samples. CDR3 nucleotides: TGTGCCAGCAGTTACGGGAAGAACACTGAAGCTTTCTTT. Amino acids: CASSYGKNTEAFF.